One and the same sample provided the 4 T cell receptor beta chains below, sequenced in a study of technical replicates of blood from a handful of donors. The repertoire was sequenced with immunoSEQ multiplex PCR; TCRdb's copy has only in-frame clones and lacks some. In the table there are roughly 80,000 clones, roughly 90% of which are singletons. The source material was T cells isolated from PBMCs. These receptors were taken from a human donor in good health.

This chain links TRBV18 with TRBJ1-2; 10 bases are a match to TRBD1. V was pared by 3 bases and J by 8 bases, with 6 bases of the junction left unmatched. Germline V gene data show CDR1 as KGHSH and CDR2 as LQKENI. The length of the CDR3 is 14 residues. The CDR3 sequence: CASSPRDRGGGYTF. The CDR3 nucleotides read TGTGCCAGCTCACCCCGGGACAGGGGTGGAGGCTACACCTTC.

This clone has a handful of counts. The chain combines TRBV27 with TRBJ1-1; TRBD1 matches at 10 bases. Germline CDR1 reads MNHEY; CDR2 reads SMNVEV (reference sequence). The junction had 3 bases not matched to a gene; V was cut back by 4 bases and J by 4 bases. The CDR3 has 14 amino acids. This CDR3 is CASSWGQGSTEAFF. The CDR3 DNA is TGTGCCAGCAGTTGGGGACAGGGGAGCACTGAAGCTTTCTTT.

This chain joins TRBV4-3 and TRBJ2-2, with D possibly being TRBD2 (5 bases). The CDR3 is 12 amino acids. Trimming shortened V by 9 bases and J by 3 bases, and 8 bases separated the two germline ends. Germline CDR1 reads LGHNA; CDR2 reads YSLEER. The CDR3 sequence: CASGGYTGELFF. The CDR3 region has the DNA TGCGCCAGTGGCGGGTACACCGGGGAGCTGTTTTTT.

The genes are TRBV11-2 and TRBJ2-7; a weak D match, TRBD1 (6 bases). CDR3 size: 14 residues. CDR1 is SGHAT and CDR2 is FQNNGV in the germline V gene. V lost 1 base and J lost 3, with 10 bases in between. In nucleotides, the CDR3 is TGTGCCAGCAGCTTAGCAGGGGAAGGCTACGAGCAGTACTTC. It specifies CASSLAGEGYEQYF.